Each of the 24 T cell receptor beta chains below was sequenced from the same sample in a study of blood T cell repertoires in COVID-19. Only in-frame clones appear in the TCRdb table, and some are missing; sequencing was by immunoSEQ multiplex PCR. The sample gives fewer than 350,000 clones, 86% of which show up once; approximately 10% is in the top ten. The sample taken for sequencing was peripheral blood. The origin of the receptors is a man aged 35-49 years with active or convalescent COVID-19.

This sequence joins TRBV6-2 or TRBV6-3 and TRBJ2-1; the D gene is possibly TRBD2 (5 bases). Germline CDR1 is MNHEY and CDR2 is SVGEGT. This CDR3 contains 15 residues. Trimming cost V 5 bases and J 1 base, with 12 bases left between them. The CDR3 region has the DNA TGTGCCAGCAGTCCCTCCGGGATATCCTACAATGAGCAGTTCTTC. This gives the protein CASSPSGISYNEQFF.

The chain couples TRBV7-6 to TRBJ1-3, with 8 positions matching TRBD1. CDR1 and CDR2 from the germline V gene are SGHVS and FNYEAQ. The J segment lost 0 bases and the V segment lost 4 bases, leaving 5 bases of the junction unmatched. This CDR3 contains 16 residues. Written as DNA, the CDR3 is TGTGCCAGCAGCTCATGGACAGGGAGCTCTGGAAACACCATATATTTT. Its protein is CASSSWTGSSGNTIYF.

The rearrangement joins TRBV9 to TRBJ1-5; no firm D call. Germline lookup yields CDR1 SGDLS and CDR2 YYNGEE. The CDR3 length is 15 residues. The V end lost 0 bases, the J end lost 3 bases, and 10 bases lay between the germline ends. CDR3 loop: CASSVGPETNQPQHF. CDR3 coding DNA: TGTGCCAGCAGCGTAGGGCCGGAGACCAATCAGCCCCAGCATTTT.

The chain combines TRBV6-6 with TRBJ2-2; 13 nucleotides agree with TRBD2. After removal of 5 bases from V and 2 bases from J, the junction contained 5 bases not matched to a gene. The CDR3 has 17 amino acids. Germline assignment: CDR1 MNHNY and CDR2 SVGAGI (reference sequence). As DNA, the CDR3 is TGTGCCAGCAGTCTAGGACTAGCGGGGGCCAACACCGGGGAGCTGTTTTTT. The encoded protein is CASSLGLAGANTGELFF.

The chain links TRBV11-3 to TRBJ2-5; weak D call: TRBD2 (7 bases). Trimming took 3 bases from V and 1 from J, leaving 12 bases between them. Germline assignment: CDR1 SGHNT and CDR2 YENEEA. This CDR3 is built from 15 residues. The CDR3 nucleotides are TGTGCCAGCAGCTTCCTCCGGGGGGCCCAAGAGACCCAGTACTTC. It specifies CASSFLRGAQETQYF.

The V and J genes are TRBV29-1 and TRBJ2-7, with 8 bases identical to TRBD1. V dropped 5 bases and J dropped 3; count of bases not matched to a gene: 6. This CDR3 has 13 amino acids. Germline CDR1 and CDR2: SQVTM and ANQGSEA. CDR3 residues: CSVPDRGSYEQYF. The CDR3, as DNA: TGCAGCGTTCCTGACAGGGGAAGCTACGAGCAGTACTTC.

The rearrangement uses TRBV6-1 and TRBJ1-6, with TRBD1 matching over 10 bases. J lost 8 bases, V lost 3 bases, and 4 bases had no gene match. The CDR3 totals 15 residues. Germline V gene lookup returns CDR1 MNHNS and CDR2 SASEGT. The CDR3, as DNA: TGTGCCAGCAGTGATATGACAGGGGGCGATTCACCCCTCCACTTT. Its translation: CASSDMTGGDSPLHF.

This chain links TRBV5-4 with TRBJ2-7; D is perhaps TRBD2 (5 bases). This CDR3 spans 16 amino acids. V lost 1 base and J lost 2, with 16 bases in between. CDR1 is SGHNT, CDR2 YYREEE, per germline (reference sequence). The CDR3 here is CASSLFTSGLAYEQYF. For the CDR3, the DNA is TGTGCCAGCAGCTTGTTTACGAGCGGCCTGGCCTACGAGCAGTACTTC.

The count of this clone is one. The chain combines TRBV12-5 with TRBJ2-7; D not resolved. This CDR3 comprises 12 residues. V was clipped by 1 base and J by 5 bases, with 6 bases between them. From germline, CDR1 is LGHNT and CDR2 FRNRAP. CDR3 loop: CASGLGRDEQYF. Written as DNA, the CDR3 is TGTGCTAGTGGTTTGGGAAGAGACGAGCAGTACTTC.

V usage is TRBV14 and J usage is TRBJ2-7; the match to TRBD1 covers 7 bases. In germline, CDR1 is SGHDN, CDR2 FVKESK. V lost 2 bases and J lost 4; bases outside the gene matches: 5. The CDR3 sequence is 14 residues long. CDR3 region: CASSQFLQGYEQYF. DNA of the CDR3: TGTGCCAGCAGCCAATTCTTACAGGGGTACGAGCAGTACTTC.

This clone has only a few counts. The chain carries TRBV6-5 and TRBJ1-1; 7 bases align to TRBD1. The CDR3 extends over 14 amino acids. J was trimmed by 0 bases and V by 8 bases; bases with no gene match: 6. Germline V lookup: CDR1 MNHEY, CDR2 SVGAGI. The CDR3 bases are TGTGCCAGCGCCGTGGGACAGATGAACACTGAAGCTTTCTTT. It encodes CASAVGQMNTEAFF.

The chain uses TRBV2 and TRBJ2-2; TRBD2 is a possible D gene (6 bases). The V and J ends lost 3 bases and 3 bases respectively, with 11 bases between them. Germline CDR1 is SNHLY and CDR2 is FYNNEI. The CDR3 loop spans 15 amino acids. The CDR3 spells CASSDEGDYTGELFF. CDR3 sequence (DNA): TGTGCCAGCAGTGATGAAGGGGACTACACCGGGGAGCTGTTTTTT.

This rearrangement joins TRBV7-2 to TRBJ2-5, with TRBD2 identical over 7 bases. The CDR3 length is 17 residues. CDR1 and CDR2 (germline): SGHTA, FQGNSA. V trimming: 2 bases; J trimming: 5 bases; junction bases outside the gene matches: 14. CDR3 amino acids: CASSLNGPAGNGETQYF. As DNA, the CDR3 is TGTGCCAGCAGCTTAAATGGTCCAGCGGGAAACGGGGAGACCCAGTACTTC.

The V gene is TRBV19, the J gene TRBJ1-1; weak D call: TRBD1 (5 bases). CDR3 length: 13 residues. V lost 5 bases and J 5 bases, leaving 12 bases between the germline ends. Germline lookup yields CDR1 LNHDA and CDR2 SQIVND (reference sequence). The DNA of the CDR3 is TGTGCCAGTAGTGTAGGGGCAGGAACTGAAGCTTTCTTT. Translated, it gives CASSVGAGTEAFF.

This clone appeared once. V usage is TRBV7-9 and J usage is TRBJ2-4; weak D call: TRBD2 (5 bases). V was clipped by 4 bases and J by 8 bases, with 18 bases between them. Germline CDR1 is SEHNR and CDR2 is FQNEAQ (reference sequence). The CDR3 has 15 residues. Here the CDR3 DNA reads TGTGCCAGCAGCTCCCCCAGTGAGGGCGTATACATTCAGTACTTC. Its translation: CASSSPSEGVYIQYF.

This chain joins TRBV23-1 and TRBJ1-2; D uncertain. TRBV23-1 is treated as an ORF (open reading frame) with a function not yet certain. CDR3 length: 17 residues. The germline V and J ends were trimmed by 4 bases and 0 bases, with 18 bases remaining between them. In nucleotides, the CDR3 is TGCGCCAGCAGTCTAAAAGGAGGAATCCCTACTAACTATGGCTACACCTTC. Its protein is CASSLKGGIPTNYGYTF.

V and J are TRBV21-1 and TRBJ1-3. TRBV21-1 is given as a pseudogene. The CDR3 has 18 amino acids. The CDR3 loop is CASSKDVGELSTGNTIYF. Here the CDR3 DNA reads TGTGCCAGCAGCAAAGACGTCGGGGAATTAAGCACTGGAAACACCATATATTTT.

The chain employs TRBV18 and TRBJ2-5; no clear D. Trimming cost V 4 bases and J 5 bases, with 5 bases left between them. Germline V lookup: CDR1 KGHSH, CDR2 LQKENI. This CDR3 is built from 11 residues. The CDR3 protein is CASSQRETQYF. CDR3 in DNA: TGTGCCAGCTCACAACGGGAGACCCAGTACTTC.

This clone was seen a handful of times. V usage is TRBV2 and J usage is TRBJ2-3, with D uncertain. Trimming took 9 bases from V and 6 from J, leaving 7 bases between them. Per the germline V gene, CDR1 is SNHLY and CDR2 is FYNNEI. The CDR3 covers 10 residues. The CDR3 DNA follows: TGTGCCAGTCTAGAGGATACGCAGTATTTT. This encodes CASLEDTQYF.

The chain recombines TRBV25-1 with TRBJ2-3; 13 bases are a match to TRBD2. The V gene end was trimmed by 4 bases and the J gene end by 3 bases; junction bases not matched to a gene: 10. CDR1 MGHDK and CDR2 SYGVNS come from the germline V gene. CDR3 length: 18 residues. The CDR3 coding sequence is TGTGCCAGCAGTGGCAAGTCAGGGGGACTAGCGGGGACAGATACGCAGTATTTT. The encoded protein is CASSGKSGGLAGTDTQYF.

This chain links TRBV9 with TRBJ1-1; possible D gene TRBD1, 5 bases. The CDR3 spans 14 residues. V gave up 2 bases and J gave up 2 bases, with 10 bases separating them. CDR1 SGDLS and CDR2 YYNGEE come from the germline V gene. This chain's CDR3 is CASSVGHANTEAFF. The CDR3 DNA sequence: TGTGCCAGCAGCGTCGGACACGCTAACACTGAAGCTTTCTTT.

DNA for the CDR3: TGTGCCTGGAGCAAACAGGGGGATGAACCCCAGCATTTT. Amino acid sequence: CAWSKQGDEPQHF. This sequence joins TRBV30 and TRBJ1-5; 8 bases align to TRBD1. Trimming took 3 bases from V and 10 from J; bases not matched to a gene: 8. CDR1 and CDR2 from the germline V gene are GTSNPN and SVGIG (reference sequence). The CDR3 spans 13 residues. The whole variable domain, remainder taken from reference TRBV30 and TRBJ1-5, is SQTIHQWPATLVQPVGSPLSLECTVEGTSNPNLYWYRQAAGRGLQLLFYSVGIGQISSEVPQNLSASRPQDRQFILSSKKLLLSDSGFYLCAWSKQGDEPQHFGDGTRLSIL.

V and J are TRBV3-1 (or the pseudogene TRBV3-2) and TRBJ2-7, with D unresolved. V shed 1 base and J shed 7 bases, with 14 bases lying between them. Germline V gene data show CDR1 as LGHDT and CDR2 as YNNKEL (reference sequence). The length of the CDR3 is 14 residues. The CDR3 DNA is TGTGCCAGCAGCCAAGCGGCTCGCCTCGGGGAGCAGTACTTC. Protein sequence: CASSQAARLGEQYF.

The chain links TRBV11-3 to TRBJ2-1, with 7 bases aligning to TRBD2. After removal of 4 bases from V and 7 bases from J, the junction contained 1 base not matched to a gene. CDR1 is SGHNT and CDR2 is YENEEA in the germline V gene. The CDR3 is 12 amino acids. DNA for the CDR3: TGTGCCAGCAGCTATAGCGGGAATGAGCAGTTCTTC. Residues: CASSYSGNEQFF.